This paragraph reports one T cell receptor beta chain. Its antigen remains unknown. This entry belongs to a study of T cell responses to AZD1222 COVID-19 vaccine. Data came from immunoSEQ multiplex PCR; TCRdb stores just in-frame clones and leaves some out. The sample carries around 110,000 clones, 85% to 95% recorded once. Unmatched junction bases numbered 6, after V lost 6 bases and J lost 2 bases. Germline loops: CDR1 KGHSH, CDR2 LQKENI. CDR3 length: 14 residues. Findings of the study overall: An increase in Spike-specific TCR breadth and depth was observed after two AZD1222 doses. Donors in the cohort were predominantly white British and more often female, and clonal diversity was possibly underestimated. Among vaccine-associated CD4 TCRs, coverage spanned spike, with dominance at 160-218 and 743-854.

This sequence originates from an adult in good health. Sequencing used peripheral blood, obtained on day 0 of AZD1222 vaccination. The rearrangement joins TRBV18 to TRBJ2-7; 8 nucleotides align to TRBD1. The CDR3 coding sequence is TGTGCCAGCTCCCAGGGACAGGAGCCCTACGAGCAGTACTTC. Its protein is CASSQGQEPYEQYF.